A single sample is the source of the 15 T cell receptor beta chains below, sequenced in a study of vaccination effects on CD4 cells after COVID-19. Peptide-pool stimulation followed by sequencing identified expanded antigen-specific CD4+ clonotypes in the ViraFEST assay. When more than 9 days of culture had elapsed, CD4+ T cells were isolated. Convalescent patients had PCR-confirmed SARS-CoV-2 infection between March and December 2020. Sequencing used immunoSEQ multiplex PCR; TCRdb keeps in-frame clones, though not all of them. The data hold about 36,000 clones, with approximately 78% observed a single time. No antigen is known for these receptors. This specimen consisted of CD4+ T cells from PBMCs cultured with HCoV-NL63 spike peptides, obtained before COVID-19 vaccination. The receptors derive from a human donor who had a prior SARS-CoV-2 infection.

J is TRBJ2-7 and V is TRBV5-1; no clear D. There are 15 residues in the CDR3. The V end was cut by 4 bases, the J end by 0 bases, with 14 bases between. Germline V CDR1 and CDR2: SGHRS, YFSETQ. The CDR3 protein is CASSSIVGSSYEQYF. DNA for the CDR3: TGCGCCAGCAGCAGCATAGTAGGCAGCTCCTACGAGCAGTACTTC.

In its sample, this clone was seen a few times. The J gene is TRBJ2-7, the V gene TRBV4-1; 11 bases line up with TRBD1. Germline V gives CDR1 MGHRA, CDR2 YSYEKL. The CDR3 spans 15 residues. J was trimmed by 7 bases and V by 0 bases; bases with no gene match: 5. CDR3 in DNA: TGCGCCAGCAGCCAAGATGGGACAGGGGGTTTGGAGCAGTACTTC. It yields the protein CASSQDGTGGLEQYF.

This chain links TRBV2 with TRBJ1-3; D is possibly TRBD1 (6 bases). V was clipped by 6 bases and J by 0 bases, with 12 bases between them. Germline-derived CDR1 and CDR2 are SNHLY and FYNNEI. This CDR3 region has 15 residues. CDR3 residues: CASSGRQASGNTIYF. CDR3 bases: TGTGCCAGCAGCGGACGACAGGCCTCTGGAAACACCATATATTTT.

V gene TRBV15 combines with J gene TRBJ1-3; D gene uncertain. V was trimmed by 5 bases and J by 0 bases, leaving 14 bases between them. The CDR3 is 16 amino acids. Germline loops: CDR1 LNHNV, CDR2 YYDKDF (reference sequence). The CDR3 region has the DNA TGTGCCACCAGCGCGAGGTCGTACATCTCTGGAAACACCATATATTTT. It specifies CATSARSYISGNTIYF.

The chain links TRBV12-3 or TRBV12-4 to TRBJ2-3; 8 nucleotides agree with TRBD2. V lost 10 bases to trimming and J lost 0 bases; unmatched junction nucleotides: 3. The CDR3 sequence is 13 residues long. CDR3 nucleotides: TGTGCCATTAGCGGGAAAAGCACAGATACGCAGTATTTT. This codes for CAISGKSTDTQYF.

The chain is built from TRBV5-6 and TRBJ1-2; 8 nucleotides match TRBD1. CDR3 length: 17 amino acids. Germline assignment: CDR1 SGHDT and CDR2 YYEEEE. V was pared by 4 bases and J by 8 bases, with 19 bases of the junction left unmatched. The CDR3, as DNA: TGTGCCAGCAGCCCCATGACCAGGACAGGGCGATTCGGGGGCTACACCTTC. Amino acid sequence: CASSPMTRTGRFGGYTF. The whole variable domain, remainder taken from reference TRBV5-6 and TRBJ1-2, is DAGVTQSPTHLIKTRGQQVTLRCSPKSGHDTVSWYQQALGQGPQFIFQYYEEEERQRGNFPDRFSGHQFPNYSSELNVNALLLGDSALYLCASSPMTRTGRFGGYTFGSGTRLTVV.

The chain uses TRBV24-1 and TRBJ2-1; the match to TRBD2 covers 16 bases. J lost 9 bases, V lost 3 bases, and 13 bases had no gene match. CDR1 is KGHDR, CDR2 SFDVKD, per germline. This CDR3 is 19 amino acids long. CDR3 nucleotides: TGTGCCACCAGTGATCCCGGGACTAGCGGGAGGGCCGGGTGGGCTGAGCAGTTCTTC. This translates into CATSDPGTSGRAGWAEQFF.

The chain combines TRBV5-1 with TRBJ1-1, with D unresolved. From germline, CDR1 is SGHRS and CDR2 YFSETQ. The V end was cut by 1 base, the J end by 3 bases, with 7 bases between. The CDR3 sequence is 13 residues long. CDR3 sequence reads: CASSLTEDTEAFF. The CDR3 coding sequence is TGCGCCAGCAGCTTGACAGAGGACACTGAAGCTTTCTTT. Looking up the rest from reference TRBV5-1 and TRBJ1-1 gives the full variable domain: KAGVTQTPRYLIKTRGQQVTLSCSPISGHRSVSWYQQTPGQGLQFLFEYFSETQRNKGNFPGRFSGRQFSNSRSEMNVSTLELGDSALYLCASSLTEDTEAFFGQGTRLTVV.

The CDR3 sequence is CAWRKGTSGVETQYF. The CDR3 DNA follows: TGTGCCTGGAGGAAAGGGACTAGCGGGGTTGAGACCCAGTACTTC. The V call is TRBV30, the J call TRBJ2-5, with 13 bases identical to TRBD2. The junction had 6 bases not matched to a gene; V was cut back by 3 bases and J by 5 bases. The CDR3 length is 15 residues. Looked up from germline, CDR1 is GTSNPN and CDR2 is SVGIG (reference sequence).

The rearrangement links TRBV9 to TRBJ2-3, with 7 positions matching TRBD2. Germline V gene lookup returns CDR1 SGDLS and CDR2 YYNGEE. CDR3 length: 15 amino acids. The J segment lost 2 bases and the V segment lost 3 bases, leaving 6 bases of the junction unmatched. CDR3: CASSASGKITDTQYF. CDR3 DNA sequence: TGTGCCAGCAGCGCCAGCGGGAAGATCACAGATACGCAGTATTTT.

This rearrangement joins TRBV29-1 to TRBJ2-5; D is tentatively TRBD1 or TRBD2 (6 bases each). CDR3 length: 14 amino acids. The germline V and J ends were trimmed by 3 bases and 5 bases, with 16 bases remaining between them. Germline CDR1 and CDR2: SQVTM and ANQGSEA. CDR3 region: CSVDRGASPETQYF. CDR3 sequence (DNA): TGCAGCGTTGATAGGGGGGCCTCTCCGGAGACCCAGTACTTC.

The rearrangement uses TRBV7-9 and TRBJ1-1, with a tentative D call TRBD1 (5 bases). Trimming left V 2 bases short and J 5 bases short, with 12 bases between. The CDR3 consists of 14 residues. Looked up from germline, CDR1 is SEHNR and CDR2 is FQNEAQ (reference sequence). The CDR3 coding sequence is TGTGCCAGCAGCTTAATTCAGGGAGGGACTGAAGCTTTCTTT. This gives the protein CASSLIQGGTEAFF.

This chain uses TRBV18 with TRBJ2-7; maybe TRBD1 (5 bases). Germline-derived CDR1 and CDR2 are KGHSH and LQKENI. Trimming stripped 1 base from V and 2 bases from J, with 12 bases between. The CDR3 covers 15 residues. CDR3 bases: TGTGCCAGCTCACCACGCTCAGGGAATCCCTACGAGCAGTACTTC. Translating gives CASSPRSGNPYEQYF.

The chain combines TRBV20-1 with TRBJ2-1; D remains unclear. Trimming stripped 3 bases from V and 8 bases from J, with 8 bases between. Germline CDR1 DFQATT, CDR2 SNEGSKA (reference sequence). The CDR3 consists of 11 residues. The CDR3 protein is CSASRRDEQFF. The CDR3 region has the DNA TGCAGTGCTAGTCGCCGGGATGAGCAGTTCTTC.

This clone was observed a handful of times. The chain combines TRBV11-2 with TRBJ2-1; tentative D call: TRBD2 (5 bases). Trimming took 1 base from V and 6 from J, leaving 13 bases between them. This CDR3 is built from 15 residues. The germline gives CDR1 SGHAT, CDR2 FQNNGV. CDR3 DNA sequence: TGTGCCAGCAGCTTAGCTCTTGGGAGAACCAATGAGCAGTTCTTC. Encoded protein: CASSLALGRTNEQFF.